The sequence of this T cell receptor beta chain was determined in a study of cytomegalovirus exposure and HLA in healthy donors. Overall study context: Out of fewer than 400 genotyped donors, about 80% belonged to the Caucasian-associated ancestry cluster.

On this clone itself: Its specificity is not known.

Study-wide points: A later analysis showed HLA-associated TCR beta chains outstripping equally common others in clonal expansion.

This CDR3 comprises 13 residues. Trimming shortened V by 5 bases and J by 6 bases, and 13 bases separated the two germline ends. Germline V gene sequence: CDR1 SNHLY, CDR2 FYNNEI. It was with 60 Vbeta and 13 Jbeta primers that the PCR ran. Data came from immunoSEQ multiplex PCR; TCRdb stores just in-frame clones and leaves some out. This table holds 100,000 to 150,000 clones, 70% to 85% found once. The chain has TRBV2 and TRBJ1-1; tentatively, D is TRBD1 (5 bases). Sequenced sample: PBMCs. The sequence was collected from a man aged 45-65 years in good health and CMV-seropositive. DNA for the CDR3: TGTGCCAGCAGTTCTCAGGGTATGGCTGAAGCTTTCTTT. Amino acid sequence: CASSSQGMAEAFF.